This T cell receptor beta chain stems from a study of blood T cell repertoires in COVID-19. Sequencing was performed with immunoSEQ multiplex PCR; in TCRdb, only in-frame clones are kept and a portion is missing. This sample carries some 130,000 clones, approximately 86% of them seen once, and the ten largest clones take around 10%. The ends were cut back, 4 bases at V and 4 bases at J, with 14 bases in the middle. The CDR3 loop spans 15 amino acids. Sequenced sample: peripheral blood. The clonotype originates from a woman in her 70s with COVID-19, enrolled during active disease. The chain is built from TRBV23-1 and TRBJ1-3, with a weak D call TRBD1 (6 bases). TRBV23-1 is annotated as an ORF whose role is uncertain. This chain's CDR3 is CASSPSRGTGNTIYF. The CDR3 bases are TGCGCCAGCAGTCCTTCCAGGGGTACGGGAAACACCATATATTTT.